This T cell receptor (beta chain) comes out of a study of blood T cell repertoires in COVID-19 (dated by TCRdb to 2018 to 2020). At the level of the whole study: Collaborator samples came from the United States, Italy and Spain and covered acute and convalescent phases of COVID-19. The material from the prospective study consisted of cDNA or gDNA derived from T cells, B-cell-depleted T cells, or PBMCs. Where available, HLA class I and class II types were obtained from metadata supplied by the sample provider rather than from assay-based typing. The samples were drawn from two sources: the first 160 participants of the ongoing ImmuneRACE study, and 1,000 to 1,500 subjects contributed by 6 global collaborators. The repertoires were released in a freely available public database intended as a resource for research on the immune response to SARS-CoV-2. Nearly every sample came with metadata listing a de-identified subject ID, COVID-19 status, age in years and sex. The dataset comprised deeply sampled blood TCRbeta repertoires from subjects exposed to, actively infected with, or recovered from COVID-19. The full study reports these points: The quantity of clinical and demographic metadata differed by source and by participant and was supplied without curation.

TCRbeta CDR3 regions were amplified from genomic DNA using the immunoSEQ Assay, a bias-controlled multiplex PCR. Regarding the original processing steps: The number of nucleated cells in each sample was estimated from the amplification of reference gene primers within the assay. To quantify the absolute abundance of each unique TCRbeta CDR3 rearrangement, sequence reads were collapsed and filtered. For each sample, productive Simpson clonality was calculated as the square root of Simpson's diversity index over productive rearrangements. TCRdb mirrors the immuneACCESS table, restricted to in-frame sequences. Some clones are absent from its copies; in checked studies, under half trace to an unresolved V gene, and the reason for the others is unknown. Clone size and the V and J calls come from that table; the DNA yielded D and trimming. Present in this sample are roughly 160,000 clones, roughly 87% of which were seen just once. Of the sample, 11% falls within the top ten clones.

Reading from cysteine to phenylalanine, the CDR3 counts 14 amino acids. Solely the CDR3 DNA is kept, with 42 bases framed from the first base. In the germline V gene, CDR1 corresponds to KGHSH and CDR2 to LQKENI. V is pared back by 3 bases and J by 4 bases, with 9 bases lying between the germline termini. Participants in the prospective study were aged roughly 18 to 100 years, lived in approximately 26 United States geographic areas, and enrolled through a virtual design. Cohort assignment in the prospective study relied on participant-reported clinical history from a screening survey and a study questionnaire. ImmuneRACE Cohort 3 recovered participants were defined by two consecutive negative NP/OP PCR tests, healthcare professional clearance, or symptom resolution. Mobile phlebotomists in the prospective study collected whole blood, serum and a nasopharyngeal or oropharyngeal swab from every participant. Participants in the prospective study had the option to provide additional blood draws and questionnaires over a roughly 2-month period. Prospective study blood samples were shipped either frozen or at room temperature before DNA extraction.

For this clone: It has no known antigen specificity. One base away there is no much larger clone; base qualities are not given.

The sequence is built from TRBV18 and TRBJ1-4, with the D gene too uncertain to name. Sample: PBMCs or T cells enriched from blood (not recorded which). The clonotype was recovered from a man aged 50 or older who had recovered from COVID-19. The CDR3 in this case is CASSPLPSNEKLFF. The nucleotide sequence reads as follows: TGTGCCAGCTCACCTCTACCGAGTAATGAAAAACTGTTTTTT.